This record looks at one T cell receptor (beta chain) sequence and its context. These data belong to a study of T cell responses to AZD1222 COVID-19 vaccine. Study-wide context: Samples with a second dose at about 4 or about 12 weeks were pooled together.

CDR1 is SGHNT and CDR2 is YENEEA in the germline V gene. Trimming at V came to 5 bases and at J to 2 bases, leaving 10 bases not matched to a gene. CDR3 length equals 17 residues. The protocol was immunoSEQ multiplex PCR, while the TCRdb copy is restricted to in-frame clones and leaves out a portion. Of 160,000 or so clones in the sample, approximately 90% were seen once. This TCR came from an adult in good health. The sample was peripheral blood, taken on day 0 of AZD1222 vaccination. V and J are TRBV11-3 and TRBJ2-1, with 9 bases that match TRBD2. DNA for the CDR3: TGTGCCAGCAGCCCATATAGCGGGAGTGGACCCTACAATGAGCAGTTCTTC. It specifies CASSPYSGSGPYNEQFF.